The entry below describes one TCR beta chain. V was trimmed by 7 bases and J by 3 bases, leaving 17 bases between them. In germline, CDR1 is LGHNA, CDR2 YNFKEQ. This CDR3 is 15 amino acids long. The data belong to a study of Ad26.COV2.S vaccination and SARS-CoV-2 variants. This table comes from immunoSEQ multiplex PCR, and its TCRdb copy is limited to in-frame clones, with some not included. The data show around 400,000 clones, approximately 91% seen once. The treatment was: around 19 received Ad26.COV2.S at low or high dose, single or two shots; several received placebo; per-sample allocation not given. The samples were gathered on day 63 after the first injection of vaccine or placebo.

The chain employs TRBV4-2 and TRBJ2-3; tentatively, D is TRBD2 (5 bases). This TCR derives from a person between 18 and 59 years old who received the Ad26.COV2.S COVID-19 vaccine or a placebo. This specimen was peripheral blood, taken in a trial of Ad26.COV2.S vaccine versus placebo. For the CDR3, the DNA is TGTGCCAGCACCCAGGTGGGAGTTAGTACAGATACGCAGTATTTT. It translates to CASTQVGVSTDTQYF.